One sample yielded the 31 T cell receptor beta chains listed below, sequenced in a study of blood T cell repertoires in COVID-19. Clones were read by immunoSEQ multiplex PCR, and TCRdb kept only the in-frame ones, dropping some. This sample has around 140,000 clones; 80% occur once, and the top ten carry approximately 3.6%. Sequencing was done on a sample of peripheral blood. These receptors all come from a man between 65 and 79 years old who had recovered from COVID-19.

This chain uses TRBV10-2 with TRBJ1-1; D is possibly TRBD1 (6 bases). In germline, CDR1 is WSHSY, CDR2 SAAADI. Trimming cost V 0 bases and J 5 bases, with 10 bases left between them. This CDR3 spans 14 amino acids. This chain's CDR3 is CASSESGAWTEAFF. In DNA, the CDR3 is TGCGCCAGCAGTGAGTCGGGGGCCTGGACTGAAGCTTTCTTT.

The chain combines TRBV30 with TRBJ2-5; D is uncertain. V lost 3 bases to trimming and J lost 3 bases, with 8 bases between them. The CDR3 runs to 12 residues. Germline CDR1 and CDR2: GTSNPN and SVGIG (reference sequence). The CDR3 loop reads CAWRMAKETQYF. CDR3 nucleotide sequence: TGTGCCTGGAGAATGGCAAAAGAGACCCAGTACTTC.

The chain is built from TRBV24-1 and TRBJ2-1, with 13 bases identical to TRBD2. The V and J ends lost 6 bases and 9 bases, in that order; junction bases with no gene match: 7. The CDR3 runs 15 residues. Germline lookup yields CDR1 KGHDR and CDR2 SFDVKD. Here the CDR3 reads CATSPRTSGRGEQFF. In DNA, the CDR3 is TGTGCCACCAGTCCGAGGACTAGCGGGAGAGGTGAGCAGTTCTTC.

V usage is TRBV6-4 and J usage is TRBJ1-1; D gene uncertain. The V end lost 6 bases, the J end lost 3 bases, and 8 bases lay between the germline ends. CDR3 length equals 12 residues. Germline V gene sequence: CDR1 MRHNA, CDR2 SNTAGT. The CDR3 loop is CASRELDTEAFF. CDR3 coding DNA: TGTGCCAGCAGGGAGTTGGACACTGAAGCTTTCTTT.

The chain combines TRBV6-6 with TRBJ2-2; D might be TRBD2 (6 bases). The CDR3 covers 15 residues. V lost 2 bases and J lost 4, with 11 bases in between. Germline V gives CDR1 MNHNY, CDR2 SVGAGI (reference sequence). The CDR3 spells CASSYQEGGTGELFF. The CDR3 DNA is TGTGCCAGCAGTTACCAGGAGGGAGGCACCGGGGAGCTGTTTTTT.

This clone was observed a handful of times. The genes are TRBV18 and TRBJ2-7; tentatively, D is TRBD1 (6 bases). Germline CDR1 and CDR2: KGHSH and LQKENI. Trimming removed 2 bases from V and 1 base from J, with 18 bases in between. The CDR3 consists of 17 residues. The CDR3 bases are TGTGCCAGCTCACCAACGGACTCTCGGGACACATCCTACGAGCAGTACTTC. This sequence encodes CASSPTDSRDTSYEQYF.

Only a few counts were recorded for this clone. This chain connects TRBV7-9 to TRBJ2-1; 14 bases fit TRBD2. After removal of 10 bases from V and 0 bases from J, the junction contained 8 bases not matched to a gene. CDR1 SEHNR and CDR2 FQNEAQ come from the germline V gene (reference sequence). This CDR3 has 17 amino acids. The CDR3 spells CATTGLAGGSSYNEQFF. CDR3 nucleotides: TGTGCCACCACAGGACTAGCGGGAGGATCCTCCTACAATGAGCAGTTCTTC.

The V and J genes are TRBV10-3 and TRBJ2-7; 11 positions match TRBD2. The CDR3 has 17 residues. V shed 2 bases and J 1 base; nucleotides not matched to a gene: 7. The germline gives CDR1 ENHRY, CDR2 SYGVKD. CDR3 protein: CAISEDTTSGSSYEQYF. The CDR3 nucleotides read TGTGCCATCAGTGAGGATACCACTAGCGGGAGTTCCTACGAGCAGTACTTC.

J is TRBJ1-1 and V is TRBV30; 8 nucleotides align to TRBD1. Germline V gene sequence: CDR1 GTSNPN, CDR2 SVGIG (reference sequence). The CDR3 covers 13 residues. Germline trimming cut 0 bases from V and 7 bases from J; bases unmatched to any gene: 4. The DNA for the CDR3 is TGTGCCTGGAGTGTAGGACAGGGCTTTGAAGCTTTCTTT. Amino acids: CAWSVGQGFEAFF.

The rearrangement uses TRBV10-2 and TRBJ2-7; TRBD2 agrees at 8 bases. Germline CDR1 reads WSHSY; CDR2 reads SAAADI. Trimming cost V 2 bases and J 3 bases; bases outside gene matches: 6. This CDR3 region has 15 residues. DNA of the CDR3: TGCGCCAGCAGTGAGCAAGGGACTAGTGTCTACGAGCAGTACTTC. As protein: CASSEQGTSVYEQYF.

The chain carries TRBV29-1 and TRBJ2-1; a weak D match, TRBD2 (5 bases). There are 14 residues in the CDR3. Between the trimmed V and J ends, which lost 4 bases and 6 bases, there was a span of 16 bases. Germline CDR1 and CDR2: SQVTM and ANQGSEA. CDR3 residues: CSVGRPVGSNEQFF. The DNA of the CDR3 is TGCAGCGTTGGGAGGCCGGTGGGGAGCAATGAGCAGTTCTTC.

This clone was counted a single time. The chain couples TRBV9 to TRBJ2-7; the D gene is possibly TRBD1 (5 bases). The CDR3 has 16 residues. V was cut by 4 bases and J by 0 bases, with 17 bases left in between. CDR1 is SGDLS, CDR2 YYNGEE, per germline. CDR3 region: CASSTRTRGISYEQYF. As DNA, the CDR3 is TGTGCCAGCAGCACCCGGACACGTGGTATCTCCTACGAGCAGTACTTC.

This clone has more than one count but fewer than ten. V gene TRBV10-3 combines with J gene TRBJ2-7; 10 bases are a match to TRBD2. Germline CDR1 ENHRY, CDR2 SYGVKD. The CDR3 totals 15 residues. The V segment lost 6 bases and the J segment 4 bases; nucleotides outside the gene matches: 9. Written as DNA, the CDR3 is TGTGCCATCAGCCCACTAGCGGGGATCCGATACGAGCAGTACTTC. Translation gives CAISPLAGIRYEQYF.

J is TRBJ2-7 and V is TRBV14; D is unclear. From germline, CDR1 is SGHDN and CDR2 FVKESK. V lost 4 bases and J lost 0, with 7 bases in between. CDR3 length equals 13 residues. The CDR3 loop is CASSLIVSYEQYF. In nucleotides, the CDR3 is TGTGCCAGCAGCCTTATAGTCTCCTACGAGCAGTACTTC.

The genes are TRBV2 and TRBJ2-2, with 11 nucleotides matching TRBD2. V lost 6 bases and J lost 6; bases outside the gene matches: 6. The CDR3 length is 15 residues. CDR1 is SNHLY, CDR2 FYNNEI, per germline. As DNA, the CDR3 is TGTGCCAGCAGGGGGCTAGCGGGAGGAGCCGGGGAGCTGTTTTTT. The encoded protein is CASRGLAGGAGELFF.

The chain carries TRBV6-2 or TRBV6-3 and TRBJ2-7; D is possibly TRBD1 (6 bases). Deletions cut 6 bases from V and 2 bases from J, with 11 bases between. The CDR3 totals 13 residues. Germline assignment: CDR1 MNHEY and CDR2 SVGEGT. The CDR3 protein is CASSAGQPYEQYF. The CDR3 bases are TGTGCCAGCAGCGCCGGACAGCCCTACGAGCAGTACTTC.

The gene calls are TRBV6-5 and TRBJ1-3; the D gene is possibly TRBD1 (6 bases). CDR3 size: 14 residues. The germline V gene has CDR1 MNHEY and CDR2 SVGAGI. The V gene lost 6 bases and the J gene lost 4 bases, with 13 bases spanning the gap. The CDR3 reads CASSPGTPGNTIYF. The DNA for the CDR3 is TGTGCCAGCAGCCCAGGGACACCGGGAAACACCATATATTTT.

The rearrangement links TRBV3-1 (or the pseudogene TRBV3-2) to TRBJ2-7; 10 bases match TRBD1. This CDR3 comprises 18 residues. CDR1 LGHDT and CDR2 YNNKEL come from the germline V gene (reference sequence). Trimming removed 0 bases from V and 2 bases from J; junction bases left unmatched: 10. CDR3: CASSQELGQGEAPYEQYF. CDR3 DNA: TGTGCCAGCAGCCAAGAGCTAGGACAGGGGGAGGCCCCCTACGAGCAGTACTTC.

This clone was detected only a few times. The identical CDR3 is also encoded by other nucleotide sequences in the sample. The chain combines TRBV30 with TRBJ1-6, with D possibly TRBD1 on 6 matching bases. Trimming stripped 0 bases from V and 7 bases from J, with 10 bases between. CDR1 GTSNPN and CDR2 SVGIG come from the germline V gene (reference sequence). The CDR3 is 14 amino acids. DNA for the CDR3: TGTGCCTGGAGTGTGGGACAAGAAAATTCACCCCTCCACTTT. This gives the protein CAWSVGQENSPLHF.

The rearrangement links TRBV6-5 to TRBJ1-2, with D possibly matching TRBD1 (6 bases). This CDR3 contains 13 residues. V gave up 4 bases and J gave up 2 bases, with 8 bases separating them. Germline lookup yields CDR1 MNHEY and CDR2 SVGAGI. CDR3 protein: CASSLQGNYGYTF. CDR3 nucleotides: TGTGCCAGCAGTTTACAGGGAAACTATGGCTACACCTTC.

The chain is built from TRBV6-1 and TRBJ2-1; possibly TRBD1 for D (6 bases). This CDR3 is built from 15 residues. Germline V gene sequence: CDR1 MNHNS, CDR2 SASEGT. Trimming cost V 2 bases and J 0 bases, with 8 bases left between them. In DNA, the CDR3 is TGTGCCAGCAGTGAAAGGGGGAGCTCCTACAATGAGCAGTTCTTC. This encodes CASSERGSSYNEQFF.

This chain connects TRBV5-1 to TRBJ2-1, with D possibly TRBD2 on 6 matching bases. Germline loops: CDR1 SGHRS, CDR2 YFSETQ. Trimming removed 2 bases from V and 7 bases from J, with 10 bases in between. This CDR3 spans 13 amino acids. The CDR3 protein is CASSFRGRNEQFF. CDR3 nucleotide sequence: TGCGCCAGCAGCTTCCGAGGGAGGAATGAGCAGTTCTTC.

In its sample, this clone was seen a few times. This sequence joins TRBV2 and TRBJ2-2; D perhaps matches TRBD1 (6 bases). Trimming stripped 7 bases from V and 5 bases from J, with 20 bases between. This CDR3 comprises 16 residues. Germline V gives CDR1 SNHLY, CDR2 FYNNEI. The CDR3 reads CASTGQGFYLTGELFF. The CDR3 DNA follows: TGTGCCAGCACGGGGCAGGGGTTTTATTTGACCGGGGAGCTGTTTTTT.

The chain has TRBV5-1 and TRBJ1-4; 10 nucleotides agree with TRBD1. V gave up 4 bases and J gave up 7 bases; unmatched junction bases: 7. Germline-derived CDR1 and CDR2 are SGHRS and YFSETQ. The CDR3 runs 15 residues. The CDR3 DNA sequence: TGCGCCAGCAGCCCAGGGGACAGGGGAATTGAAAAACTGTTTTTT. This translates into CASSPGDRGIEKLFF.

J is TRBJ2-5 and V is TRBV9; 8 bases map to TRBD2. This CDR3 has 14 amino acids. V shed 3 bases, J shed 4 bases, and the junction held 5 bases outside the gene matches. CDR1 is SGDLS, CDR2 YYNGEE, per germline. The CDR3 protein is CASSASGSSETQYF. The CDR3 bases are TGTGCCAGCAGCGCTAGCGGGTCATCAGAGACCCAGTACTTC.

The V call is TRBV3-1 (or the pseudogene TRBV3-2), the J call TRBJ2-5; 10 positions match TRBD2. In germline, CDR1 is LGHDT, CDR2 YNNKEL (reference sequence). CDR3 length: 15 residues. V lost 1 base and J lost 2; bases outside the gene matches: 1. The CDR3 protein is CASSQGLAGQETQYF. The DNA for the CDR3 is TGTGCCAGCAGCCAAGGACTAGCGGGTCAAGAGACCCAGTACTTC.

The V and J genes are TRBV25-1 and TRBJ2-5; a possible D gene is TRBD1 (5 bases). Germline loops: CDR1 MGHDK, CDR2 SYGVNS. The CDR3 loop spans 15 amino acids. Trimming left V 1 base short and J 1 base short, with 10 bases between. CDR3 in DNA: TGTGCCAGCAGTGAATGGAGAGACAGCCAAGAGACCCAGTACTTC. Translating gives CASSEWRDSQETQYF.

This clone was seen just once. This chain uses TRBV5-4 with TRBJ2-2; TRBD2 aligns across 8 bases. Losses at the gene ends were 1 base for V and 4 bases for J; bases not matched to a gene: 6. The germline V gene has CDR1 SGHNT and CDR2 YYREEE (reference sequence). The CDR3 is 16 residues long. CDR3 bases: TGTGCCAGCAGCTTGAAAGCGGGGGCTGGCACCGGGGAGCTGTTTTTT. Amino acids: CASSLKAGAGTGELFF.

CDR3 nucleotides: TGTGCCAGCAGCTTGGAAGGCAGGGACTATGGCTACACCTTC. Translation gives CASSLEGRDYGYTF. The rearrangement uses TRBV5-5 and TRBJ1-2, with D possibly matching TRBD1 (5 bases). V gave up 0 bases and J gave up 3 bases, with 9 bases separating them. CDR3 length: 14 amino acids. In germline, CDR1 is SGHKS, CDR2 YYEKEE (reference sequence).

The V and J genes are TRBV7-8 and TRBJ2-1, with 10 bases fitting TRBD2. Germline V CDR1 and CDR2: SGHVS, FQNEAQ. The ends lost 8 bases at V and 3 bases at J; junction bases unmatched: 7. The CDR3 has 15 residues. CDR3 DNA sequence: TGTGCCAGCGGCATAGCGGGGGGAAACTACAATGAGCAGTTCTTC. As protein: CASGIAGGNYNEQFF.

V usage is TRBV10-3 and J usage is TRBJ2-3; no clear D gene. The length of the CDR3 is 14 residues. The V end was cut by 3 bases, the J end by 2 bases, with 9 bases between. The germline CDR1 and CDR2 sequences are ENHRY and SYGVKD. This chain's CDR3 is CAISENLYTDTQYF. The CDR3 DNA reads TGTGCCATCAGTGAAAACCTCTACACAGATACGCAGTATTTT.